This TCR beta chain derives from a study of technical replicates of blood from a few donors. The CDR3 has 18 residues. Germline-derived CDR1 and CDR2 are PRHDT and FYEKMQ (reference sequence). The trim removed 5 bases at V and 2 bases at J, leaving 15 bases unmatched. Here immunoSEQ multiplex PCR was the method, and the copy in TCRdb shows in-frame clones only, minus some. The table lists about 64,000 clones, about 86% of them singletons. The sequence was collected from a human donor in good health. Some clones in this sample may be carry-over from other donors' samples. The V and J genes are TRBV13 and TRBJ2-4; 7 bases are shared with TRBD2. The sample consisted of PBMCs. Here the CDR3 DNA reads TGTGCCAGCAGCCCCTTTCGCCGGTGGGAGGGGACCAAAAACATTCAGTACTTC. Amino acid sequence: CASSPFRRWEGTKNIQYF.